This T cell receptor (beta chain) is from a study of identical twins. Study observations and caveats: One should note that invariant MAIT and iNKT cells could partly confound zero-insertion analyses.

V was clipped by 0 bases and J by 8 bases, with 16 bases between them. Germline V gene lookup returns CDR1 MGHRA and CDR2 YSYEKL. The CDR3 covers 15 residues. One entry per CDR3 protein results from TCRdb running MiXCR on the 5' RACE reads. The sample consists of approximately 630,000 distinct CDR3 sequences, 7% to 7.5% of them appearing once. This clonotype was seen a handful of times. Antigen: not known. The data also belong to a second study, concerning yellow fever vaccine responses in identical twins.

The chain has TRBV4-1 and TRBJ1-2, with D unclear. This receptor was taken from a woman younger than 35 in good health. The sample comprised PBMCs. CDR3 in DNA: TGCGCCAGCAGCCAAGAAACCCATGGCTCGGGGGGCTACACCTTC. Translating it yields CASSQETHGSGGYTF.